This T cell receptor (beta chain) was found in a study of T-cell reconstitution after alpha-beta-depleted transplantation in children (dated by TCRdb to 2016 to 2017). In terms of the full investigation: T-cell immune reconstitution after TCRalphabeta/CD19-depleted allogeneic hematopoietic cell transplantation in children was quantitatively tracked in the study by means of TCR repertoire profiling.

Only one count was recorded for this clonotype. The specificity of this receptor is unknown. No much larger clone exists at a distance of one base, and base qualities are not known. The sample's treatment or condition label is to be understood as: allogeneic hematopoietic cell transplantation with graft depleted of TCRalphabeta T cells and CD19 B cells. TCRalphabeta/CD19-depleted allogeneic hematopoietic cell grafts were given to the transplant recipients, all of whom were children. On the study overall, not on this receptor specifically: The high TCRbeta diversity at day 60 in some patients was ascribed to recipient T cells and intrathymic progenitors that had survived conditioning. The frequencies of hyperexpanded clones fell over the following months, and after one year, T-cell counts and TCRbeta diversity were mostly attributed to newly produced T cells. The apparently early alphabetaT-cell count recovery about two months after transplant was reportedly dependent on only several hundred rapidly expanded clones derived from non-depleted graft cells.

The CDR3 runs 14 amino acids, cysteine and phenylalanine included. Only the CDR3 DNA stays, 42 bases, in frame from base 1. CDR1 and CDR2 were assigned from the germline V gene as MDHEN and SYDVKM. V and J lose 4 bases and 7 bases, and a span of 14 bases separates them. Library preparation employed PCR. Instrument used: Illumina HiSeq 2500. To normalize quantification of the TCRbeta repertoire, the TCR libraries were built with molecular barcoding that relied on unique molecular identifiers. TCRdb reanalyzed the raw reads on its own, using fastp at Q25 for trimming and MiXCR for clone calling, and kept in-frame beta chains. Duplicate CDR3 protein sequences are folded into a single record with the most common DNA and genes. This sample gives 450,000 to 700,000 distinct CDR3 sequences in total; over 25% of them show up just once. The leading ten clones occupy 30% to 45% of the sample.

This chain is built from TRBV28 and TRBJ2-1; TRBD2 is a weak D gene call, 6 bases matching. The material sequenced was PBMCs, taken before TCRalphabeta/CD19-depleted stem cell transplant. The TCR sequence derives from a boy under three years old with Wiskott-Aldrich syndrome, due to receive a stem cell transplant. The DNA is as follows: TGTGCCAGCAGTTCTCTCTTCGGGGGTAATGAGCAGTTCTTC. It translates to CASSSLFGGNEQFF.